This TCR beta chain comes out of a study of T cell repertoires in ileal Crohn's disease. Overall study: All patients had surgery for stricturing (around 61%) or penetrating (about 40%) disease.

Study-level findings and limits: All patients with clonality above 26.8% had endoscopic recurrence. Compared with non-smokers, active smokers at surgery showed more clonal expansions.

With regard to this clone: No antigen is known for it.

Each sample's TCRB immunosequencing used about 470 nanograms of biopsy DNA. Sequencing used immunoSEQ multiplex PCR; TCRdb keeps in-frame clones, though not all of them. The table shows 1,400 or so clones, with roughly 80% occurring only once. Unmatched junction bases numbered 4, after V lost 3 bases and J lost 3 bases. The CDR3 contains 15 residues. Per germline, CDR1 LNHNV and CDR2 YYDKDF (reference sequence). The specimen was ileal tissue. The chain carries TRBV15 and TRBJ2-7, with 11 positions matching TRBD2. The sequence came from an adult with Crohn's disease. The CDR3 sequence: CATSSITSGSYEQYF. CDR3 DNA sequence: TGTGCCACCAGCAGTATTACTAGCGGGAGCTACGAGCAGTACTTC.